This TCR beta chain was sequenced for a study of T cell responses to AZD1222 COVID-19 vaccine (TCRdb year 2021). Regarding the study in general: Because spike-specific TCR depth and breadth did not differ between the two schedules, AZD1222 recipients who got a second dose at roughly 4 weeks were pooled with those who got a second dose at roughly 12 weeks. TCR sequencing was performed for about 250 trial participants, of whom some 200 were given two doses of AZD1222 and about 25 were given two doses of MenACWY control vaccine. Trial participants were enrolled by age into subgroups of 18-55, 56-69 and 70-plus years, and about 150, 27 and 61 TCR-sequenced participants, respectively, were included in these subgroups. General findings and caveats noted by the study authors: Because no day 14 peak-response samples were available, the repertoires could be characterized only after the peak T cell response. Nearly half of unique spike-specific TCRs reportedly recognized epitopes outside regions mutated in the B.1.351 and B.1.1.7 variants. A significant rise in spike-specific TCR breadth and depth was observed after two AZD1222 doses relative to day 0 and relative to MenACWY recipients. In the small 56-69-year group, the increase in depth fell short of significance, most likely because of low power. Participants were mostly white British and included more females than males, and it was suggested by the authors that clonal diversity may have been underestimated. Conclusions about previously exposed vaccinees are limited, since just 5 to 7 AZD1222 recipients were seropositive for SARS-CoV-2 at baseline. CD4 TCRs associated with the vaccine covered the entire spike protein, and the dominant responses were in regions 160-218 and 743-854.

A remark on this clone: Its antigen is still unknown. Per-base quality was not reported, and no clone a single base away is much larger than it.

The CDR3 regions of human TCRbeta chains were analyzed by immunosequencing. In the paper's pipeline: Repertoire TCRs were matched against a reference library of SARS-CoV-2-specific TCRs generated with the MIRA antigen-specificity platform. Breadth was defined as the fraction of unique TCRs that were SARS-CoV-2-associated, and depth was defined as the fraction of total T cells that were SARS-CoV-2-associated. Using the MIRA data, every spike-specific TCR was mapped to the spike region that the TCR reacted to and assigned to either a CD4 or a CD8 class. Log10-transformed breadth and depth values were compared by one-way ANOVA with Sidak's multiple comparisons tests. As stored in TCRdb, this immuneACCESS dataset retains in-frame rearrangements with V and J assigned. A fraction of the clones does not appear; measured against another copy, unresolved V genes explain less than half of the discrepancy, and the remainder lacks a known reason. The DNA gave D and trimming, while V, J and clone size come from that table. This sample gives 92,000 or so clones in total; roughly nine tenths of them show up just once. Jointly, the top ten make up 1.5% to 2% of the sample.

The junction carries 12 bases between V and J, which are trimmed by 5 bases and 6 bases respectively. Based on the germline V gene, the CDR1 and CDR2 sequences are KGHDR and SFDVKD. The CDR3 measures 13 amino acids from cysteine to phenylalanine. The retained sequence is limited to the CDR3, 39 bases, with the frame set at the first base. The label giving this sample's time point can be read as: baseline before first vaccination. Vaccinee samples were obtained from the UK trials COV001 and COV002, which included a single-blind randomized controlled phase 2/3 trial of AZD1222 (ChAdOx1 nCoV-19) in healthy adults. For TCRbeta chain sequencing, PBMC samples from trial participants were taken at day 0 and at day 28 after the second dose.

The chain links TRBV24-1 with TRBJ1-2; the D region possibly corresponds to TRBD1 (6 bases align). Sequencing used peripheral blood, obtained on day 0 of AZD1222 vaccination. This receptor was obtained from an adult in good health. The DNA reads TGTGCCACCAGTGTGGGACAACACGATGGCTACACCTTC. Its translation reads: CATSVGQHDGYTF.